This TCR beta chain was documented in a study of identical twins. This clonotype was recorded at least ten times. Its antigen remains unidentified. This CDR3 spans 11 amino acids. Per the germline V gene, CDR1 is SQVTM and CDR2 is ANQGSEA. The germline V and J ends were trimmed by 6 bases and 3 bases, with 9 bases remaining between them. Study results and limitations: Low generation probability was overrepresented in out-of-frame alpha sequences shared by twins.

Unique molecular identifiers were present on cDNA, and template switching added a universal primer site. TCRdb recomputed calls from the 5' RACE reads with MiXCR, one row per CDR3 protein. The sample yields about 220,000 distinct CDR3 sequences, around 8.1% seen once. This sample also appeared in a second study, on yellow fever vaccine responses in identical twins.

This TCR came from a woman under 30 in good health. The sequenced sample was memory (CD45RO+) T cells sorted from blood. The chain combines TRBV29-1 with TRBJ2-7; possibly TRBD1 for D (6 bases). CDR3 in DNA: TGCAGCGTAGGGGACATCTACGAGCAGTACTTC. Translating it yields CSVGDIYEQYF.